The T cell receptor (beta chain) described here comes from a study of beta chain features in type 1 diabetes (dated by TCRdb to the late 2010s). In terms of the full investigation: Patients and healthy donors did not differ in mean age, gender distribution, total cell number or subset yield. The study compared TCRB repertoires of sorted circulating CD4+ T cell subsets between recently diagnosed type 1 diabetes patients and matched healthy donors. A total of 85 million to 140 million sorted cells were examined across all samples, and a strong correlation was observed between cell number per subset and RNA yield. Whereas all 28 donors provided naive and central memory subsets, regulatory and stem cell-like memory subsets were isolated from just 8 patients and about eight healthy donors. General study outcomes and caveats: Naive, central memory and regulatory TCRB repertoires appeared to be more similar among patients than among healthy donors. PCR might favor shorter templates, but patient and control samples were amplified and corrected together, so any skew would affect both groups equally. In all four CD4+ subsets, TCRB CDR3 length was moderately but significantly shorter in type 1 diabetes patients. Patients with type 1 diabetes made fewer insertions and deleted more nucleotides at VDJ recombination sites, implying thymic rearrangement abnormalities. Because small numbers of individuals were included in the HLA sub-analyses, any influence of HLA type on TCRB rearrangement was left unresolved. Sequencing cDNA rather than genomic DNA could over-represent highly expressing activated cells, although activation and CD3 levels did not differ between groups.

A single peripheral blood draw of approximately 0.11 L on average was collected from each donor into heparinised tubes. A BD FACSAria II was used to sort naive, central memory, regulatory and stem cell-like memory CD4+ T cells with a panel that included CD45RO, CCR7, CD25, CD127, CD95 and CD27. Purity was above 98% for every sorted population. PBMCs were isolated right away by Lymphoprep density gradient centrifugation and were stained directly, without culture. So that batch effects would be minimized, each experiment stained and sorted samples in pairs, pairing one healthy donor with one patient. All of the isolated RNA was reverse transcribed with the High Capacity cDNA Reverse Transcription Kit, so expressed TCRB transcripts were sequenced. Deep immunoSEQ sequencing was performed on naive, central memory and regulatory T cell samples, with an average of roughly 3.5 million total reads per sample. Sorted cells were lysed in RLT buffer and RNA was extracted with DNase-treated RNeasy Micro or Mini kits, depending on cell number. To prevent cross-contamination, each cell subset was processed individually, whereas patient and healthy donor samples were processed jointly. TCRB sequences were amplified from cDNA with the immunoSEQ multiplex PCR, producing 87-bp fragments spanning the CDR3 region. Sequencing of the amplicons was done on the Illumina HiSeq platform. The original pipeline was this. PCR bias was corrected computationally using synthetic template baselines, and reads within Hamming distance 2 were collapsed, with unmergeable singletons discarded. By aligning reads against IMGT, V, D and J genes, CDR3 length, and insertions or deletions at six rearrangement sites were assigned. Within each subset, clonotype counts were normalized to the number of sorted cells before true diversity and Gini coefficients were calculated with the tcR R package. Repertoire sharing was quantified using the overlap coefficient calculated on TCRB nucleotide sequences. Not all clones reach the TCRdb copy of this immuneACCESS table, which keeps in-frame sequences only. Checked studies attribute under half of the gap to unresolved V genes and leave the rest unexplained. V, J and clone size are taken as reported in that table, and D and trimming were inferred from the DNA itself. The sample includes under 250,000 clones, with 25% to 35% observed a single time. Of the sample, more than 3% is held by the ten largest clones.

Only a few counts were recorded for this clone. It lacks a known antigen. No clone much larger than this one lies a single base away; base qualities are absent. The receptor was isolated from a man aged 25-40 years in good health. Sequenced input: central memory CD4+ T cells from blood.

CDR3 region: CASKKPGGLTGELFF. The DNA sequence follows: TGTGCCAGTAAAAAACCAGGGGGCTTGACCGGGGAGCTGTTTTTT. The rearrangement joined TRBV19 to TRBJ2-2; 8 of the junction bases match TRBD1. From the germline V gene (reference sequence), CDR1 is LNHDA and CDR2 is SQIVND. Including cysteine and phenylalanine, the CDR3 has 15 amino acids. Only CDR3 DNA remains: 45 bases, in frame from the first base. V loses 7 bases at its end and J loses 5 bases; junction bases beyond the gene matches: 9.